The 25 T cell receptor beta chains in this list originate from one sample, sequenced in a study of T cells in Graves' hyperthyroidism and ophthalmopathy. Amplified TCR beta CDR3 regions came from RNA transcripts. When the TCR CDR3 underwent first-round RT-PCR, the HTBI primer set was used. TCRdb passed the multiplex PCR reads through MiXCR, listing each CDR3 protein once. The sample yields about 53,000 distinct CDR3 sequences, roughly 50% seen once. The sample taken for sequencing was blood. All receptors derive from a woman aged 30 to 39 with Graves' ophthalmopathy.

By share, this clonotype ranks as medium-sized. V gene TRBV9 combines with J gene TRBJ1-2, with unresolved D. Germline CDR1 is SGDLS and CDR2 is YYNGEE. Trimming shortened V by 0 bases and J by 6 bases, and 15 bases separated the two germline ends. The CDR3 is 15 amino acids. The CDR3 loop is CASSVALAGGDGYTF. Written as DNA, the CDR3 is TGTGCCAGCAGCGTAGCCCTCGCGGGTGGGGATGGCTACACCTTC.

Remarks on this clonotype: Relative to the germline gene, one junction end is altered; a read error may explain this. The chain joins TRBV2 to TRBJ2-7, with D possibly being TRBD2 (5 bases). The CDR3 totals 14 residues. CDR1 is SNHLY, CDR2 FYNNEI, per germline. CDR3 coding DNA: TGTGCCAGCAGTGAAATGGGGTTCACCGGGGAGCTGTACTTC. Amino acid sequence: CASSEMGFTGELYF.

The sample holds many counts of this clonotype. The J gene is TRBJ1-5, the V gene TRBV6-4; D ambiguous. Germline-derived CDR1 and CDR2 are MRHNA and SNTAGT. Deletions cut 0 bases from V and 6 bases from J, with 9 bases between. This CDR3 region has 14 residues. This CDR3 is CASSDSTQTQPQHF. The CDR3 DNA is TGTGCCAGCAGTGACTCGACTCAGACTCAGCCCCAGCATTTT.

The chain joins TRBV15 to TRBJ2-7, with 8 bases aligning to TRBD1. The germline gives CDR1 LNHNV, CDR2 YYDKDF (reference sequence). This CDR3 contains 15 residues. V lost 2 bases, J lost 5 bases, and 8 bases stayed unmatched. CDR3 in amino acids: CATSRRLTGADEQYF. The CDR3 nucleotides are TGTGCCACCAGCAGACGATTGACAGGGGCGGACGAGCAGTACTTC. Together with reference TRBV15 and TRBJ2-7, the CDR3 gives the full variable domain: DAMVIQNPRYQVTQFGKPVTLSCSQTLNHNVMYWYQQKSSQAPKLLFHYYDKDFNNEADTPDNFQSRRPNTSFCFLDIRSPGLGDTAMYLCATSRRLTGADEQYFGPGTRLTVT.

As regards this clonotype: A junction boundary mismatches the germline segment, possibly from a read error. V usage is TRBV5-6 and J usage is TRBJ1-4; D gene ambiguous. CDR1 is SGHDT, CDR2 YYEEEE, per germline. The CDR3 runs 14 residues. In DNA form, the CDR3 reads TGTGCCAGCAGCTTGGTAGGGAGTAACGAAAAACGGTTTTTT. It encodes CASSLVGSNEKRFF.

The chain has TRBV14 and TRBJ2-5; D is tentatively TRBD1 or TRBD2 (5 bases each). This CDR3 contains 15 residues. Germline assignment: CDR1 SGHDN and CDR2 FVKESK. Trimming removed 4 bases from V and 0 bases from J, with 12 bases in between. The CDR3, as DNA: TGTGCCAGCAGCCTATCCGGGACGGACCAAGAGACCCAGTACTTC. Protein product: CASSLSGTDQETQYF.

This clonotype was detected many times. The rearrangement uses TRBV4-1 and TRBJ2-7; tentatively, D is TRBD2 (6 bases). The CDR3 is 15 residues long. Germline CDR1 MGHRA, CDR2 YSYEKL. Trimming pared 0 bases from V and 2 bases from J, leaving 11 bases between. The CDR3 reads CASSQDRLVAYEQYF. The CDR3, as DNA: TGCGCCAGCAGCCAAGATCGACTAGTAGCCTACGAGCAGTACTTC.

This clonotype was seen just once. This chain uses TRBV10-3 with TRBJ2-2, with D possibly TRBD2 on 5 matching bases. V shed 6 bases and J shed 5 bases, with 13 bases lying between them. The V gene's germline CDR1 is ENHRY and CDR2 SYGVKD. CDR3 length: 14 amino acids. The CDR3 coding sequence is TGTGCCATCAGCACTAGTATAGGTACCGGGGAGCTGTTTTTT. Translated: CAISTSIGTGELFF.

CDR3 region: CASSSSPGIGTGGYEQYF. The CDR3 DNA follows: TGTGCCAGCAGCTCGAGCCCCGGAATAGGGACAGGGGGATACGAGCAGTACTTC. The rearrangement links TRBV9 to TRBJ2-7; 11 bases align to TRBD1. The trim removed 4 bases at V and 4 bases at J, leaving 16 bases unmatched. This CDR3 is built from 18 residues. Germline V gene lookup returns CDR1 SGDLS and CDR2 YYNGEE.

Worth noting for this clonotype: The conserved final phenylalanine or tryptophan is absent from the CDR3, which likely points to a read error. The rearrangement links TRBV19 to TRBJ1-1; no clear D gene. This CDR3 spans 14 amino acids. The ends were cut back, 10 bases at V and 3 bases at J, with 18 bases in the middle. Germline lookup yields CDR1 LNHDA and CDR2 SQIVND (reference sequence). The CDR3 region is CATGRSLGDTEAFV. In DNA, the CDR3 is TGTGCCACGGGCCGCAGCTTAGGTGACACTGAAGCTTTCGTT.

The rearrangement joins TRBV9 to TRBJ2-7; 7 bases align to TRBD2. V lost 0 bases and J lost 7; bases outside the gene matches: 16. CDR1 is SGDLS, CDR2 YYNGEE, per germline. The length of the CDR3 is 17 residues. The CDR3 coding sequence is TGTGCCAGCAGCGTAGACTCTAGCGGAGTAGCCTACAAGGAGCAGTACTTC. Protein product: CASSVDSSGVAYKEQYF.

This clonotype ranks as medium-sized. The chain employs TRBV24-1 and TRBJ1-2; 8 bases match TRBD1. The length of the CDR3 is 14 residues. J was trimmed by 6 bases and V by 6 bases; bases with no gene match: 8. Germline V lookup: CDR1 KGHDR, CDR2 SFDVKD. In DNA form, the CDR3 reads TGTGCCACCAGTTCGGGACAGGAGCCAGATGGCTACACCTTC. This sequence encodes CATSSGQEPDGYTF.

In its sample, this clonotype was seen many times. The V and J genes are TRBV19 and TRBJ1-5; 9 nucleotides align to TRBD1. V dropped 5 bases and J dropped 0; count of bases not matched to a gene: 14. Per germline, CDR1 LNHDA and CDR2 SQIVND (reference sequence). CDR3 size: 19 residues. Here the CDR3 DNA reads TGTGCCAGTAGTGTTGTAGGACAGGGGAAGCTACTTAGCAATCAGCCCCAGCATTTT. It codes for CASSVVGQGKLLSNQPQHF.

This clonotype was detected ten times or more. This sequence joins TRBV28 and TRBJ2-6, with 9 bases identical to TRBD1. Germline V lookup: CDR1 MDHEN, CDR2 SYDVKM. Trimming cost V 5 bases and J 4 bases; bases outside gene matches: 9. The CDR3 covers 17 residues. The CDR3 loop is CASSPLGTGTGANVLTF. The CDR3 DNA follows: TGTGCCAGCAGTCCCCTCGGGACAGGGACAGGGGCCAACGTCCTGACTTTC.

A note on this clonotype: One junction end disagrees with the germline gene, perhaps due to a read error. This chain connects TRBV6-5 to TRBJ1-2; perhaps TRBD1 as D (6 bases). Germline-derived CDR1 and CDR2 are MNHEY and SVGAGI. CDR3 length: 15 amino acids. The CDR3 DNA follows: TGTGCCAACAGTTACGTCCCGAAGGGGGACTATGGCTACACCTTC. It is translated as CANSYVPKGDYGYTF.

This clonotype showed up just once. The CDR3 nucleotides read TGTGCCAGCAGCTTAGGGACAGGCGAAGAGACCCAGTACTTC. It translates to CASSLGTGEETQYF. This sequence joins TRBV9 and TRBJ2-5; TRBD1 matches 8 bases. V lost 4 bases, J lost 3 bases, and 5 bases stayed unmatched. The CDR3 has 14 amino acids. Germline V gives CDR1 SGDLS, CDR2 YYNGEE. Full variable domain (outside the CDR3, taken from reference TRBV9 and TRBJ2-5): DSGVTQTPKHLITATGQRVTLRCSPRSGDLSVYWYQQSLDQGLQFLIQYYNGEERAKGNILERFSAQQFPDLHSELNLSSLELGDSALYFCASSLGTGEETQYFGPGTRLLVL.

This clonotype turned up a few times. The chain uses TRBV3-1 and TRBJ2-2, with TRBD2 identical over 9 bases. The V gene end was trimmed by 1 base and the J gene end by 0 bases; junction bases not matched to a gene: 9. CDR3 size: 19 residues. Germline assignment: CDR1 LGHDT and CDR2 YNNKEL (reference sequence). The CDR3 loop reads CASSQVSSGRSANTGELFF. The DNA of the CDR3 is TGTGCCAGCAGCCAAGTCTCCAGCGGGAGGAGCGCGAACACCGGGGAGCTGTTTTTT.

The CDR3 DNA follows: TGCAGCTTGATGGGACAGGGCTACGAGCAGTACTTC. It yields the protein CSLMGQGYEQYF. The chain couples TRBV29-1 to TRBJ2-7; TRBD1 matches 9 bases. Losses at the gene ends were 8 bases for V and 3 bases for J; bases not matched to a gene: 5. Germline lookup yields CDR1 SQVTM and CDR2 ANQGSEA. The CDR3 runs 12 residues.

This clonotype appeared many times. The chain employs TRBV7-6 and TRBJ2-3, with D possibly TRBD2 on 5 matching bases. The germline gives CDR1 SGHVS, CDR2 FNYEAQ. The CDR3 is made up of 14 amino acids. V was pared by 1 base and J by 4 bases, with 9 bases between. The CDR3, as DNA: TGTGCCAGCAGCTTAGGAGGGAGCGCAGATACGCAGTATTTT. This codes for CASSLGGSADTQYF.

This clonotype was picked up many times. J is TRBJ2-3 and V is TRBV5-1, with 9 bases aligning to TRBD1. Germline CDR1 SGHRS, CDR2 YFSETQ. With V trimmed by 5 bases and J by 4 bases, 5 bases remained unmatched. The CDR3 contains 14 residues. CDR3 bases: TGCGCCAGCAGACAGGGGGCTGAGGCAGATACGCAGTATTTT. Translation gives CASRQGAEADTQYF.

This chain joins TRBV5-1 and TRBJ1-1; D is unclear. Trimming pared 2 bases from V and 10 bases from J, leaving 12 bases between. This CDR3 region has 12 residues. CDR1 and CDR2 from the germline V gene are SGHRS and YFSETQ. The CDR3 loop is CASSLEGTGAFF. Here the CDR3 DNA reads TGCGCCAGCAGCTTAGAAGGCACGGGAGCTTTCTTT.

This chain joins TRBV10-2 and TRBJ2-1, with 10 bases fitting TRBD2. In germline, CDR1 is WSHSY, CDR2 SAAADI. The ends lost 8 bases at V and 3 bases at J; junction bases unmatched: 10. There are 16 residues in the CDR3. CDR3 DNA: TGCGCCAGCCAAGATCGGACTAGCGGAGTCTACAATGAGCAGTTCTTC. This codes for CASQDRTSGVYNEQFF.

On this clonotype: A read error may produce the germline difference seen at one junction end. The rearrangement uses TRBV2 and TRBJ2-5, with D possibly TRBD1 on 6 matching bases. From germline, CDR1 is SNHLY and CDR2 FYNNEI. The CDR3 loop spans 12 amino acids. The CDR3 loop reads CASVGGQETLYF. As DNA, the CDR3 is TGTGCCAGCGTTGGGGGCCAAGAGACCCTGTACTTC.

This clonotype showed up just once. This sequence joins TRBV19 and TRBJ1-1; 7 positions match TRBD1. Trimming took 9 bases from V and 4 from J; bases not matched to a gene: 14. This CDR3 comprises 15 residues. Germline-derived CDR1 and CDR2 are LNHDA and SQIVND (reference sequence). The chain's CDR3 is CASTTGALRGTEAFF. The CDR3 DNA reads TGTGCCAGCACAACAGGGGCCCTGAGAGGCACTGAAGCTTTCTTT.

Concerning this clonotype: Its ends do not fully match the called genes, so a read error is possible. The gene calls are TRBV11-3 and TRBJ2-1, with D possibly matching TRBD2 (5 bases). The CDR3 is 13 residues long. In germline, CDR1 is SGHNT, CDR2 YENEEA. CDR3 residues: CTSTASYYNEQFF. The DNA of the CDR3 is TGTACCAGCACCGCTAGCTACTACAATGAGCAGTTCTTC. Filled out from reference TRBV11-3 and TRBJ2-1, the complete variable domain reads EAGVVQSPRYKIIEKKQPVAFWCNPISGHNTLYWYLQNLGQGPELLIRYENEEAVDDSQLPKDRFSAERLKGVDSTLKIQPAELGDSAVYLCTSTASYYNEQFFGPGTRLTVL.